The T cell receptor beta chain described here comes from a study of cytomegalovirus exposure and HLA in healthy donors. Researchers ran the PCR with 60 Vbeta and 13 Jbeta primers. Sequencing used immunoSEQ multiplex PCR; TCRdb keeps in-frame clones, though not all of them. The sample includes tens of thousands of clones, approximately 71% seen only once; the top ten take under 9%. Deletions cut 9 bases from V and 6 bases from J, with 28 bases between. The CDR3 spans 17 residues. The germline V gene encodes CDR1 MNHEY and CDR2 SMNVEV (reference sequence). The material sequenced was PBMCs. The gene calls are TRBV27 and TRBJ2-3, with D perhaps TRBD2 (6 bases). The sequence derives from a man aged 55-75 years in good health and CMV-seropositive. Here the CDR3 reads CASIRAPGTPTQDTQYF. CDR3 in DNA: TGTGCCAGTATACGAGCCCCCGGGACTCCCACACAGGATACGCAGTATTTT.